The TCR beta chain under discussion was sequenced for a study of vaccination effects on CD4 cells after COVID-19. The table came from immunoSEQ multiplex PCR; TCRdb's copy has only in-frame clones and leaves some out. The sample shows 20,000 to 25,000 clones, around 69% of them seen only once. Regarding this clone: What it binds is unknown.

Antigen-specific CD4+ T cells were first expanded with viral peptide pools by the ViraFEST assay and only then sequenced. Having been cultured for about 10 days, the cells underwent CD4+ T cell isolation. The participants, recipients of two vaccine doses, got either BNT162b2 or mRNA-1273. Testing of the vaccine recipients showed negative nucleocapsid antibodies and no prior SARS-CoV-2 infection. The CDR3 covers 15 residues. Per germline, CDR1 KGHSH and CDR2 LQKENI. V was trimmed by 8 bases and J by 4 bases, leaving 20 bases between them. The sample consisted of CD4+ T cells from PBMCs cultured with HCoV-229E spike peptides, taken after COVID-19 vaccination. The chain uses TRBV18 and TRBJ1-2; D might be TRBD1 (6 bases). The origin of this receptor is a human donor who received a COVID-19 vaccine. CDR3 sequence: CASARDTRDRYGYTF. CDR3 in DNA: TGTGCCAGCGCCAGGGACACGAGGGATCGCTATGGCTACACCTTC.